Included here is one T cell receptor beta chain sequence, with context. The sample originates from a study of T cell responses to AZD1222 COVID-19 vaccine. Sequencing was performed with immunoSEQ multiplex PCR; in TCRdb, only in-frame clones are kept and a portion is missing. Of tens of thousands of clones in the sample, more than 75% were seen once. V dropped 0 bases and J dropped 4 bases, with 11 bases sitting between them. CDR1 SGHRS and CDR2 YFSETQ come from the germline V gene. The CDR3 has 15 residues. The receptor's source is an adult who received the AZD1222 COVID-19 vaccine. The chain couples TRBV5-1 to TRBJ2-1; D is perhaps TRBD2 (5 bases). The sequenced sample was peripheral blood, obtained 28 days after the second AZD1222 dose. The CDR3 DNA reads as TGCGCCAGCAGCTTGGACGGGGAGCTATACAATGAGCAGTTCTTC. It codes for CASSLDGELYNEQFF.